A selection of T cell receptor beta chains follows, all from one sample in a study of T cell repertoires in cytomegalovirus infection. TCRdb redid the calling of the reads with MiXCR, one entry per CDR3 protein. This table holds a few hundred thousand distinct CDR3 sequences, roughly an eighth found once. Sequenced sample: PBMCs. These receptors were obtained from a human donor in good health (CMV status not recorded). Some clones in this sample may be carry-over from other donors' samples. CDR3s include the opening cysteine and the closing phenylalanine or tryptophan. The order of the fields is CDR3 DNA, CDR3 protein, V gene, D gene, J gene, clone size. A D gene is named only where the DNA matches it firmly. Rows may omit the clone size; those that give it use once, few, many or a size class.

CDR3 DNA: TGTGCCAGCAGTTTAACCAGAAACAATGAGCAGTTCTTC
CDR3 protein: CASSLTRNNEQFF
V gene: TRBV28
D gene: NA
J gene: TRBJ2-1
clone size: few

CDR3 DNA: TGTGCCAGCAGCTTCGGCGTCCTGACTTTC
CDR3 protein: CASSFGVLTF
V gene: TRBV7-9
D gene: NA
J gene: TRBJ2-6
clone size: many

CDR3 DNA: TGTGCCAGCAGTGATGTGGCGGGGGGGCGGGAGCTGTTTTTT
CDR3 protein: CASSDVAGGRELFF
V gene: TRBV6-1
D gene: TRBD2
J gene: TRBJ2-2
clone size: NA

CDR3 DNA: TGTGCCAGCACCCCCCCTCAAAACTCTGGGGCCAACGTCCTGACTTTC
CDR3 protein: CASTPPQNSGANVLTF
V gene: TRBV7-9
D gene: NA
J gene: TRBJ2-6
clone size: few

CDR3 DNA: TGTGCCAGCAGTACCGGGACAGGGGGCCCGCTCGGCTATGGCTACACCTTC
CDR3 protein: CASSTGTGGPLGYGYTF
V gene: TRBV25-1
D gene: TRBD1
J gene: TRBJ1-2
clone size: many

CDR3 DNA: TGTGCCAGCAGCCCCCGCGCAGTGAACACCGGGGAGCTGTTTTTT
CDR3 protein: CASSPRAVNTGELFF
V gene: TRBV7-2
D gene: NA
J gene: TRBJ2-2
clone size: many

CDR3 DNA: TGTGCTAGTGGTAGGGACAGGCGCACTGAAGCTTTCTTT
CDR3 protein: CASGRDRRTEAFF
V gene: TRBV12-5
D gene: TRBD1
J gene: TRBJ1-1
clone size: few

CDR3 DNA: TGCGCCAGCAGCTTGTCCCGAGTGAACACTGAAGCTTTCTTT
CDR3 protein: CASSLSRVNTEAFF
V gene: TRBV5-1
D gene: NA
J gene: TRBJ1-1
clone size: many

CDR3 DNA: TGCGCCAGCAGCCAAGAAACTACGCGGGGTATCTACGAGCAGTACTTC
CDR3 protein: CASSQETTRGIYEQYF
V gene: TRBV4-1
D gene: NA
J gene: TRBJ2-7
clone size: many

CDR3 DNA: TGTGCCAGCAGTGAATACGGCAGTAATCAGCCCCAGCATTTT
CDR3 protein: CASSEYGSNQPQHF
V gene: TRBV7-2
D gene: NA
J gene: TRBJ1-5
clone size: many

CDR3 DNA: TGTGCCAGCAGTTTTCAGGGGACAGGTGGAGAGACCCAGTACTTC
CDR3 protein: CASSFQGTGGETQYF
V gene: TRBV28
D gene: TRBD1
J gene: TRBJ2-5
clone size: NA

CDR3 DNA: TGTGCCAGCAGCTTAGCCTCACCGGGCGGGGAGCTGTTTTTT
CDR3 protein: CASSLASPGGELFF
V gene: TRBV7-2
D gene: NA
J gene: TRBJ2-2
clone size: many

CDR3 DNA: TGTTCGGACCGTGACTACTCCTACGAGCAGTACTTC
CDR3 protein: CSDRDYSYEQYF
V gene: TRBV6-2/TRBV6-3
D gene: NA
J gene: TRBJ2-7
clone size: few